This T cell receptor (beta chain) was documented in a study of beta chain features in type 1 diabetes. General study findings and limits: It was among patients, rather than healthy donors, that naive, central memory and Treg TCRB repertoires appeared more similar. PCR may have favored shorter templates equally in patients and controls.

V dropped 8 bases and J dropped 4; count of bases not matched to a gene: 12. The CDR3 contains 15 residues. CDR1 is SGDLS and CDR2 is YYNGEE in the germline V gene. This clone was observed a handful of times. Its antigen is not identified. Expressed TCRB transcripts were sequenced after all isolated RNA was converted to cDNA. TCRdb's table, derived via immunoSEQ multiplex PCR, lists solely in-frame clones and lacks some. The sample shows a few hundred thousand clones, less than 15% of them seen only once. The sample comprised naive CD4+ T cells from blood. The V gene is TRBV9, the J gene TRBJ2-1, with 7 bases identical to TRBD2. The sequence was obtained from a woman under 30 in good health. The CDR3 bases are TGTGCCAGTAACCCGAGCGGGAATGAGTACAATGAGCAGTTCTTC. It specifies CASNPSGNEYNEQFF.